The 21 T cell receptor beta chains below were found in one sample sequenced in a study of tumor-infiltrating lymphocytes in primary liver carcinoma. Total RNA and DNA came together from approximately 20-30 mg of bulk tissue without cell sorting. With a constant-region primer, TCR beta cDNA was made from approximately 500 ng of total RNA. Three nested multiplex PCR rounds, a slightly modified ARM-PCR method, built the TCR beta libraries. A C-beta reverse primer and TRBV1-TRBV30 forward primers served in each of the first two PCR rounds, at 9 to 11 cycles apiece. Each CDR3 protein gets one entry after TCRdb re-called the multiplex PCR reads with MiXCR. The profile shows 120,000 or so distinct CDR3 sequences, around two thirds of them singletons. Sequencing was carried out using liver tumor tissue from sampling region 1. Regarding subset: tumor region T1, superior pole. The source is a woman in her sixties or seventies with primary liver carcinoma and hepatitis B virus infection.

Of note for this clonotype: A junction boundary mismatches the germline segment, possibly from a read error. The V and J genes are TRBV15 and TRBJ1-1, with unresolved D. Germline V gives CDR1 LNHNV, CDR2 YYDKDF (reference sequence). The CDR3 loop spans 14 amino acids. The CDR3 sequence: CATSSLPLNTKAFF. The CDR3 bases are TGTGCCACCAGCTCTCTTCCCCTGAACACTAAAGCTTTCTTT.

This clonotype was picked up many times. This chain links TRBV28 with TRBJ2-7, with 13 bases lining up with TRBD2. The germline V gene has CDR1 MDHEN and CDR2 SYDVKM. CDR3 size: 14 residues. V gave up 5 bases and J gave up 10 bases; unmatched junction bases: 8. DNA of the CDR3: TGTGCCAGCAGTCCCTACACTAGCGGGAGGGCCCAGTACTTC. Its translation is CASSPYTSGRAQYF.

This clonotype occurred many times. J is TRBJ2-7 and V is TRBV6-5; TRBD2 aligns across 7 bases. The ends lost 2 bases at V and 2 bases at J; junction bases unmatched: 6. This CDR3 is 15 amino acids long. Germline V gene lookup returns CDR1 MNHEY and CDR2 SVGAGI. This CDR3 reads CASSYNERGPYEQYF. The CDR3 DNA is TGTGCCAGCAGTTACAATGAGCGGGGTCCCTACGAGCAGTACTTC.

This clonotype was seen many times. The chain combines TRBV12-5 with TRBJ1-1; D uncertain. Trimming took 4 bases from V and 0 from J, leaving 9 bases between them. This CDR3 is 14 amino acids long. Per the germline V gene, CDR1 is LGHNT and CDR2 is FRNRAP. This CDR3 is CASGSGNMNTEAFF. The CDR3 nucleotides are TGTGCTAGTGGTTCCGGGAATATGAACACTGAAGCTTTCTTT. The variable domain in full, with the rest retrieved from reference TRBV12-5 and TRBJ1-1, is DARVTQTPRHKVTEMGQEVTMRCQPILGHNTVFWYRQTMMQGLELLAYFRNRAPLDDSGMPKDRFSAEMPDATLATLKIQPSEPRDSAVYFCASGSGNMNTEAFFGQGTRLTVV.

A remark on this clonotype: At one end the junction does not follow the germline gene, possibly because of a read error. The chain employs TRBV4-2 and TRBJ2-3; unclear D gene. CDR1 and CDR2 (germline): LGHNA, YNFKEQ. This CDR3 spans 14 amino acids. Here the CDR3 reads CASSVGREADAQYF. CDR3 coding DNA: TGTGCCAGCAGCGTCGGTCGCGAGGCAGATGCGCAGTATTTT.

The DNA of the CDR3 is TGCGCCAGCAGCTCCGGACTAGCGGGAGCCCACCTCACAGATACGCAGTATTTT. This sequence encodes CASSSGLAGAHLTDTQYF. The chain carries TRBV5-1 and TRBJ2-3; TRBD2 matches 13 bases. J gave up 2 bases and V 3 bases, and 9 bases lay outside the gene matches. Germline lookup yields CDR1 SGHRS and CDR2 YFSETQ. This CDR3 region has 18 residues.

DNA for the CDR3: TGCGCCAGCAGTGAGCCCGGTGCAGGGCGTAATGAGCAGTTCTTC. Amino acids: CASSEPGAGRNEQFF. J is TRBJ2-1 and V is TRBV10-1, with a possible D match to TRBD1 (5 bases). The V end was cut by 2 bases, the J end by 7 bases, with 15 bases between. CDR1 is WNHNN and CDR2 is SYGVQD in the germline V gene (reference sequence). This CDR3 has 15 amino acids.

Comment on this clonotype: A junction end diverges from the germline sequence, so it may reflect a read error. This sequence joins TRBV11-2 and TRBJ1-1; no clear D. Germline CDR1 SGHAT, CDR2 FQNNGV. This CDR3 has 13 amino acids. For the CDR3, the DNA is TGTGCCAGCAGAGGAAAGTTGAACACTGAAGCTTTTTTT. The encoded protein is CASRGKLNTEAFF.

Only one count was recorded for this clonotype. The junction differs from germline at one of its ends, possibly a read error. CDR3 DNA: TGTGCCAGGAGCCAAGTGGGCGGGACTGGCTTTGGTGAGCAGTTCTTC. This translates into CARSQVGGTGFGEQFF. This chain joins TRBV14 and TRBJ2-1, with a weak D call TRBD2 (6 bases). CDR1 and CDR2 from the germline V gene are SGHDN and FVKESK. This CDR3 region has 16 residues.

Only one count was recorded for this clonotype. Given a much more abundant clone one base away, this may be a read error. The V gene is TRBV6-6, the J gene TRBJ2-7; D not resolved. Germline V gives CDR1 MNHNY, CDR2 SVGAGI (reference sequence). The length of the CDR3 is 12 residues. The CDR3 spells CASSPMADERYF. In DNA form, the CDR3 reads TGTGCCAGCAGTCCCATGGCCGACGAGCGGTACTTC.

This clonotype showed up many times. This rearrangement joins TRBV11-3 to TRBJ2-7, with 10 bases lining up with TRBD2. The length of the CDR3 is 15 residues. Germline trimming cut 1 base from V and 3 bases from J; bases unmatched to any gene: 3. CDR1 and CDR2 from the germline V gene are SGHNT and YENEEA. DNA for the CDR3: TGTGCCAGCAGCTTAGGCGGACTAGCGGACTACGAGCAGTACTTC. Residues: CASSLGGLADYEQYF.

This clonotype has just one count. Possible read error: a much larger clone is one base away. The CDR3 DNA sequence: TGTGCCAGTCCGCGTGTGGGGGTGGGCGGGGAGCTGTTTTTT. Translated, it gives CASPRVGVGGELFF. The chain uses TRBV6-1 and TRBJ2-2; either TRBD1 or TRBD2 may supply D (5 bases each). The CDR3 extends over 14 amino acids. Between the trimmed V and J ends, which lost 9 bases and 7 bases, there was a span of 18 bases. Germline V gives CDR1 MNHNS, CDR2 SASEGT.

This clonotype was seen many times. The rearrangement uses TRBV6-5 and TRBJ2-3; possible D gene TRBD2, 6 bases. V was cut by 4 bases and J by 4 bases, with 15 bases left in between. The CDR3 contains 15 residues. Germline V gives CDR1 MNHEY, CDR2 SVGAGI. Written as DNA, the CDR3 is TGTGCCAGCAGTTCCGCCGGGAGTTCGGCAGATACGCAGTATTTT. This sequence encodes CASSSAGSSADTQYF.

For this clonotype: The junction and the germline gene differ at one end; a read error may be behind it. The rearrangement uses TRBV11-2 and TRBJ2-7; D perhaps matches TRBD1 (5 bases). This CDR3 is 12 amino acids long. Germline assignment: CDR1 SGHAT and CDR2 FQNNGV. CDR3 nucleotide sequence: TGTGCCAGCGGCTTAAACAGGCGCGAGCAGTACTTC. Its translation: CASGLNRREQYF.

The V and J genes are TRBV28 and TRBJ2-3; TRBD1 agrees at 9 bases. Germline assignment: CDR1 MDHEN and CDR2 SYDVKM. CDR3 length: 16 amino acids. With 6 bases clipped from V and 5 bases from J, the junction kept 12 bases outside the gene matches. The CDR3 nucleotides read TGTGCCAGCAGCCGGACCACAGGGGGCGGGTTAGATACGCAGTATTTT. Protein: CASSRTTGGGLDTQYF.

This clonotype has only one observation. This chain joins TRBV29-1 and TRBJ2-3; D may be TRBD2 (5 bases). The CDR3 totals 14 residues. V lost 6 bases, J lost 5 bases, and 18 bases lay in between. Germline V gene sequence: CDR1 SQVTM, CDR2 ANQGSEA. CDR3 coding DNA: TGCAGCGTCCTCGAGCGGATGGGCATAGATACGCAGTATTTT. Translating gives CSVLERMGIDTQYF.

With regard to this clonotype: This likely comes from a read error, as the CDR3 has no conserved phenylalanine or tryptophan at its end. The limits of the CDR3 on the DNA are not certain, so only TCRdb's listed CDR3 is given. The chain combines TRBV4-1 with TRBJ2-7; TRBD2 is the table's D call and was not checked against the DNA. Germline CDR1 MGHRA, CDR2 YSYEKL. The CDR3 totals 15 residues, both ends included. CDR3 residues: CASSKGDHPTYEQYL.

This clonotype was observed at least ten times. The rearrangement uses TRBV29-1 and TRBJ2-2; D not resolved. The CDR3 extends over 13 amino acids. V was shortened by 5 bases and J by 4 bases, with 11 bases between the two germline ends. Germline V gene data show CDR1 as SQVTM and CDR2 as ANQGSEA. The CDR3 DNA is TGCAGCGTTAGGAGTACCAGCACCGGGGAGCTGTTTTTT. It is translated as CSVRSTSTGELFF.

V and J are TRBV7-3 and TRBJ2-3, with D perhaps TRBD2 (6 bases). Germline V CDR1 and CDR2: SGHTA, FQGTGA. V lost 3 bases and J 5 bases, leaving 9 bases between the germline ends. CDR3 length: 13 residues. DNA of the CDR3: TGTGCCAGCAGCTTCCCCGGGGGAGATACGCAGTATTTT. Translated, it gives CASSFPGGDTQYF.

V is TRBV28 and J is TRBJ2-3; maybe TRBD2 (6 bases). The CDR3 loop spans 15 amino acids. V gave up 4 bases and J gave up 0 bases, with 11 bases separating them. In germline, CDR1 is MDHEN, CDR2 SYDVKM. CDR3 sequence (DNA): TGTGCCAGCAGTTGGGGGACTGGGAGCACAGATACGCAGTATTTT. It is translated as CASSWGTGSTDTQYF. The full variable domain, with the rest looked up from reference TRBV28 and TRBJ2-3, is DVKVTQSSRYLVKRTGEKVFLECVQDMDHENMFWYRQDPGLGLRLIYFSYDVKMKEKGDIPEGYSVSREKKERFSLILESASTNQTSMYLCASSWGTGSTDTQYFGPGTRLTVL.

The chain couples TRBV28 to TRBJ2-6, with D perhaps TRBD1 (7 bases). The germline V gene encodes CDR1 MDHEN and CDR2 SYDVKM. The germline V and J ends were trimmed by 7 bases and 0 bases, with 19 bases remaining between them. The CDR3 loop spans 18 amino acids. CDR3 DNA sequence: TGTGCCAGCACCAGGGGGAGGACGGTGAACTCTGGGGCCAACGTCCTGACTTTC. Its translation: CASTRGRTVNSGANVLTF.